This T cell receptor beta chain originates from a study of T cells expressing NK-cell markers. Study-level background: In the group of eight sequenced donors, seven were HCMV-seropositive and one was seronegative.

After re-calling the 5' RACE reads, TCRdb lists one entry per CDR3 protein, DNA absent. Found here are 250,000 or so distinct CDR3 sequences; the top ten clones hold about 4%. The CDR3 sequence is 13 residues long. Germline V gene sequence: CDR1 SGHTA, CDR2 FQGNSA. What was sequenced was blood T cells: a sorted CD56 or NKG2C T cell subset, CD4+ or CD8+ T cells, or bulk PBMC T cells (not recorded which). This TCR was recovered from a woman aged 18-70 years in good health. The chain links TRBV7-2 to TRBJ2-7. The CDR3 spells CASSLYRLMEQYF.